Below are 14 T cell receptor beta chains sequenced from a single sample in a study of blood T cells in healthy people across ages. Together with a sample-barcoded 5' primer, a J-beta primer mix was included in a second PCR lasting about 6 to 11 cycles. A single record per CDR3 protein comes from TCRdb applying MiXCR to the 5' RACE reads. Of 540,000 or so distinct CDR3 sequences detected, 40% to 50% appear once; the ten largest clones hold 20% to 25%. The specimen was blood. These receptors all come from a man aged 80 or over in good health.

This clonotype was detected only a few times. J is TRBJ2-3 and V is TRBV5-1, with D possibly matching TRBD1 (6 bases). CDR1 is SGHRS, CDR2 YFSETQ, per germline. The germline V and J ends were trimmed by 3 bases and 6 bases, with 8 bases remaining between them. The CDR3 runs 12 residues. CDR3 region: CASSYQGDTQYF. The CDR3 coding sequence is TGCGCCAGCAGCTACCAGGGGGATACGCAGTATTTT.

The chain couples TRBV5-1 to TRBJ2-3, with a tentative D call TRBD1 (6 bases). The length of the CDR3 is 17 residues. Trimming took off 2 bases at V and 2 bases at J, with 18 bases between the two ends. Per the germline V gene, CDR1 is SGHRS and CDR2 is YFSETQ. CDR3 region: CASSFQPPGANTDTQYF. In DNA form, the CDR3 reads TGCGCCAGCAGCTTCCAGCCCCCAGGGGCCAACACAGATACGCAGTATTTT. Complete variable domain (other parts from reference TRBV5-1 and TRBJ2-3): KAGVTQTPRYLIKTRGQQVTLSCSPISGHRSVSWYQQTPGQGLQFLFEYFSETQRNKGNFPGRFSGRQFSNSRSEMNVSTLELGDSALYLCASSFQPPGANTDTQYFGPGTRLTVL.

The gene calls are TRBV5-1 and TRBJ2-1, with a tentative D call TRBD2 (6 bases). Looked up from germline, CDR1 is SGHRS and CDR2 is YFSETQ. The ends were cut back, 4 bases at V and 0 bases at J, with 26 bases in the middle. CDR3 size: 20 residues. This CDR3 is CASSREGTSLANPSYNEQFF. CDR3 sequence (DNA): TGCGCCAGCAGCAGGGAAGGCACTAGCCTAGCCAACCCCTCCTACAATGAGCAGTTCTTC. The full variable domain, with the rest looked up from reference TRBV5-1 and TRBJ2-1, is KAGVTQTPRYLIKTRGQQVTLSCSPISGHRSVSWYQQTPGQGLQFLFEYFSETQRNKGNFPGRFSGRQFSNSRSEMNVSTLELGDSALYLCASSREGTSLANPSYNEQFFGPGTRLTVL.

This chain connects TRBV2 to TRBJ1-2, with 7 bases identical to TRBD1. This CDR3 has 14 residues. The ends lost 7 bases at V and 1 base at J; junction bases unmatched: 6. Germline CDR1 SNHLY, CDR2 FYNNEI. In nucleotides, the CDR3 is TGTGCCAGCAATCCAGGGGGACTTAACTATGGCTACACCTTC. It specifies CASNPGGLNYGYTF. Looking up the rest from reference TRBV2 and TRBJ1-2 gives the full variable domain: EPEVTQTPSHQVTQMGQEVILRCVPISNHLYFYWYRQILGQKVEFLVSFYNNEISEKSEIFDDQFSVERPDGSNFTLKIRSTKLEDSAMYFCASNPGGLNYGYTFGSGTRLTVV.

The chain carries TRBV20-1 and TRBJ2-3, with TRBD2 identical over 8 bases. The CDR3 length is 17 residues. From germline, CDR1 is DFQATT and CDR2 SNEGSKA (reference sequence). Here the CDR3 reads CSLRGRAGAEGTDTQYF. Here the CDR3 DNA reads TGCAGCCTGCGGGGACGAGCGGGAGCTGAGGGCACAGATACGCAGTATTTT.

The rearrangement uses TRBV5-1 and TRBJ2-1; D is ambiguous. V lost 2 bases to trimming and J lost 9 bases, with 18 bases between them. Germline V CDR1 and CDR2: SGHRS, YFSETQ. The CDR3 runs 15 residues. The CDR3 is CASSLRSGSYVEQFF. CDR3 DNA: TGCGCCAGCAGCTTACGATCCGGATCGTACGTTGAGCAGTTCTTC.

The gene calls are TRBV7-3 and TRBJ2-1, with 10 nucleotides matching TRBD2. Germline loops: CDR1 SGHTA, CDR2 FQGTGA. Trimming cost V 7 bases and J 8 bases; bases outside gene matches: 8. The CDR3 sequence is 14 residues long. The CDR3 here is CASIRAGGRDEQFF. DNA for the CDR3: TGTGCCAGCATCCGAGCGGGAGGGCGGGATGAGCAGTTCTTC. The complete variable domain, with remaining parts taken from reference TRBV7-3 and TRBJ2-1, reads GAGVSQTPSNKVTEKGKYVELRCDPISGHTALYWYRQSLGQGPEFLIYFQGTGAADDSGLPNDRFFAVRPEGSVSTLKIQRTERGDSAVYLCASIRAGGRDEQFFGPGTRLTVL.

This clonotype turned up a few times. The V and J genes are TRBV27 and TRBJ2-7; D is perhaps TRBD1 (7 bases). The V gene's germline CDR1 is MNHEY and CDR2 SMNVEV (reference sequence). Trimming removed 2 bases at V and 6 bases at J, with 14 bases between. The CDR3 sequence is 14 residues long. CDR3 coding DNA: TGTGCCAGCAGTTTACAGACAGGGACTGGCGAGCAGTACTTC. Translation gives CASSLQTGTGEQYF.

The chain uses TRBV25-1 and TRBJ1-2; D is unclear. V was shortened by 3 bases and J by 5 bases, with 16 bases between the two germline ends. Germline V gives CDR1 MGHDK, CDR2 SYGVNS. The CDR3 sequence is 15 residues long. CDR3 sequence: CASSDFGQVGYGYTF. The CDR3 DNA follows: TGTGCCAGCAGTGATTTCGGGCAGGTGGGGTATGGCTACACCTTC.

This clonotype has at least ten counts. V is TRBV20-1 and J is TRBJ2-1, with 12 bases lining up with TRBD2. J lost 8 bases, V lost 4 bases, and 3 bases had no gene match. The germline V gene has CDR1 DFQATT and CDR2 SNEGSKA (reference sequence). The CDR3 sequence is 13 residues long. CDR3 DNA: TGCAGTGCTATACTAGCGGGAGGTGATGAGCAGTTCTTC. This gives the protein CSAILAGGDEQFF.

The chain employs TRBV5-6 and TRBJ2-3, with 10 positions matching TRBD1. The V gene end was trimmed by 2 bases and the J gene end by 9 bases; junction bases not matched to a gene: 12. This CDR3 has 16 amino acids. CDR1 is SGHDT, CDR2 YYEEEE, per germline. CDR3 loop: CASSFRGQGPLTTQYF. DNA of the CDR3: TGTGCCAGCAGCTTTCGGGGACAGGGGCCGTTGACGACGCAGTATTTT.

The chain links TRBV9 to TRBJ1-4; 7 nucleotides align to TRBD1. The CDR3 length is 15 residues. Germline assignment: CDR1 SGDLS and CDR2 YYNGEE. V trimming: 0 bases; J trimming: 10 bases; junction bases outside the gene matches: 9. CDR3 in DNA: TGTGCCAGCAGCGTAGGAGGGACAGCGGACCGAAAACTGTTTTTT. This codes for CASSVGGTADRKLFF.

This rearrangement joins TRBV7-3 to TRBJ2-5, with D hard to call. The V end was cut by 0 bases, the J end by 5 bases, with 7 bases between. This CDR3 contains 13 residues. Germline CDR1 is SGHTA and CDR2 is FQGTGA. This chain's CDR3 is CASSLTGLETQYF. In DNA form, the CDR3 reads TGTGCCAGCAGCTTAACGGGATTGGAGACCCAGTACTTC.

The chain is built from TRBV9 and TRBJ1-2, with a tentative D call TRBD1 (5 bases). The CDR3 extends over 14 amino acids. V lost 6 bases and J lost 5, with 17 bases in between. Germline V CDR1 and CDR2: SGDLS, YYNGEE. The CDR3 loop reads CASTLGRVGYGYTF. CDR3 nucleotides: TGTGCCAGCACCCTCGGCAGGGTAGGATATGGCTACACCTTC.